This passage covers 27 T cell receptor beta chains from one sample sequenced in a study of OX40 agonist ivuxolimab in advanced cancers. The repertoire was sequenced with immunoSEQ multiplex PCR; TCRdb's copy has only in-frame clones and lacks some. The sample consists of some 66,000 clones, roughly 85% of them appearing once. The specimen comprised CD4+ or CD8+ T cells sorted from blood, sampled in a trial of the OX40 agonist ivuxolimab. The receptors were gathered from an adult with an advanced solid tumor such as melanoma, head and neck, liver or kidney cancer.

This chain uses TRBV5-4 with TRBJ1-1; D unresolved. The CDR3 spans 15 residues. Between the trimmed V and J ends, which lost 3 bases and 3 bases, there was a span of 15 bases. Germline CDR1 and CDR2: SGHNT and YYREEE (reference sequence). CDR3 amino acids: CASSSRNQGYTEAFF. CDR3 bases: TGTGCCAGCAGCTCCCGAAACCAAGGATACACTGAAGCTTTCTTT.

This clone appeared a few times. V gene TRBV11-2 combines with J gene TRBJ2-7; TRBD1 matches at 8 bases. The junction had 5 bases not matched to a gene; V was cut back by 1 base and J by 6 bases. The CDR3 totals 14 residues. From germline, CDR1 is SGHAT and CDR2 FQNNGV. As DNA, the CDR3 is TGTGCCAGCAGCTTAGCCGGACAGGGTGGCGAGCAGTACTTC. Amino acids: CASSLAGQGGEQYF.

The CDR3 loop is CASSLNNYEQYF. In nucleotides, the CDR3 is TGCGCCAGCAGCTTGAACAACTACGAGCAGTACTTC. The V and J genes are TRBV5-1 and TRBJ2-7; D is undetermined. CDR1 is SGHRS, CDR2 YFSETQ, per germline. The length of the CDR3 is 12 residues. V lost 1 base to trimming and J lost 3 bases, with 5 bases between them. Together with reference TRBV5-1 and TRBJ2-7, the CDR3 gives the full variable domain: KAGVTQTPRYLIKTRGQQVTLSCSPISGHRSVSWYQQTPGQGLQFLFEYFSETQRNKGNFPGRFSGRQFSNSRSEMNVSTLELGDSALYLCASSLNNYEQYFGPGTRLTVT.

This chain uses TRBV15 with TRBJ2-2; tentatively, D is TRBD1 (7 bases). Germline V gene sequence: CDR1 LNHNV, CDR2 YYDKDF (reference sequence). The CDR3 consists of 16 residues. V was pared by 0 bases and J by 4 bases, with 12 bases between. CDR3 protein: CATSRDLRGVTGELFF. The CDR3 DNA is TGTGCCACCAGCAGAGATCTCAGGGGGGTCACCGGGGAGCTGTTTTTT.

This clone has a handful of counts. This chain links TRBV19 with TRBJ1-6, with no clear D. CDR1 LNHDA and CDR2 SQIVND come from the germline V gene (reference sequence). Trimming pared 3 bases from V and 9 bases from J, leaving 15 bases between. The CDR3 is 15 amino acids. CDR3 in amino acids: CASSMVAREASPLHF. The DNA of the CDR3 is TGTGCCAGTAGTATGGTGGCGAGGGAAGCTTCACCCCTCCACTTT.

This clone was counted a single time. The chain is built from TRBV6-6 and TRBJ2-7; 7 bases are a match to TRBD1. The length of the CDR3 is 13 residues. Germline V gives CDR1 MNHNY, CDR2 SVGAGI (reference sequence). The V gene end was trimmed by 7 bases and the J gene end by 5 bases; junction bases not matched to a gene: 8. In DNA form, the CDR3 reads TGTGCCAGCATTCCGACAGGGAGCGACGAGCAGTACTTC. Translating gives CASIPTGSDEQYF.

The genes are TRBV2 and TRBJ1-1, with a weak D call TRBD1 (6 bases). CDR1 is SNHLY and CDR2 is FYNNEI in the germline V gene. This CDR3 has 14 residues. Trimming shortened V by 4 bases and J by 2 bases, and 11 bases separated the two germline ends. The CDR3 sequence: CASSGRDKNTEAFF. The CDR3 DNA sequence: TGTGCCAGCAGTGGCCGGGACAAAAACACTGAAGCTTTCTTT.

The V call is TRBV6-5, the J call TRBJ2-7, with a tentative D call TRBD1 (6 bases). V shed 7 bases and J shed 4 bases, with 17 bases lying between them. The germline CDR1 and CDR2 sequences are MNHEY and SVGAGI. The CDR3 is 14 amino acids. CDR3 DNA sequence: TGTGCCAGCAATCCCCAACAGGGCTCGTACGAGCAGTACTTC. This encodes CASNPQQGSYEQYF.

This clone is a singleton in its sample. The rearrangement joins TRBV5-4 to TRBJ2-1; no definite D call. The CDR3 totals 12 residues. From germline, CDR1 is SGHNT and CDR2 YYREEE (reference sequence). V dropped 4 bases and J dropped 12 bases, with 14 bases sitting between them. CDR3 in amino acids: CASSRPSDLQFF. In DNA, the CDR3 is TGTGCCAGCAGCCGACCTTCGGACCTGCAGTTCTTC. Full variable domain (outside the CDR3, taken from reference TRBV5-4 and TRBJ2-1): ETGVTQSPTHLIKTRGQQVTLRCSSQSGHNTVSWYQQALGQGPQFIFQYYREEENGRGNFPPRFSGLQFPNYSSELNVNALELDDSALYLCASSRPSDLQFFGPGTRLTVL.

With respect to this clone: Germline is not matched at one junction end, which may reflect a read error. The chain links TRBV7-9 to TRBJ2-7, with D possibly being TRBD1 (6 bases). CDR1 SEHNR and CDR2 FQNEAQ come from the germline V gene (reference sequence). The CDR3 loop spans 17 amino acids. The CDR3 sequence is CASSIAQGGRGSYEQYF. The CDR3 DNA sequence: TGTGCCAGCAGCATAGCCCAAGGTGGCAGGGGTTCCTACGAGCAGTACTTC.

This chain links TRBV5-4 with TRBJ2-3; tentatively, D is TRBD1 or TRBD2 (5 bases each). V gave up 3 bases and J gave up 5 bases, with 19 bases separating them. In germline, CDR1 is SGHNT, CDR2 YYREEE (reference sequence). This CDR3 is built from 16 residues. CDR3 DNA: TGTGCCAGCAGCTGGGACCTTGTTGGCAGACGAGATACGCAGTATTTT. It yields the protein CASSWDLVGRRDTQYF.

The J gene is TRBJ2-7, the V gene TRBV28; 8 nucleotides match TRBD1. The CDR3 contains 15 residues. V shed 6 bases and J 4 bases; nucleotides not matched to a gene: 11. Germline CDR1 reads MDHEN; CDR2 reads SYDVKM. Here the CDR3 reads CASRLTAGGKYEQYF. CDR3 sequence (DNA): TGTGCCAGCAGGTTGACAGCAGGGGGCAAGTACGAGCAGTACTTC.

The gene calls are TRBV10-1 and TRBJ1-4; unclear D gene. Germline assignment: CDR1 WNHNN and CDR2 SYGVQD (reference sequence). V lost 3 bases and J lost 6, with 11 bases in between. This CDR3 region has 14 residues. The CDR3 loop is CASSEARGDEKLFF. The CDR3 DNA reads TGCGCCAGCAGTGAAGCCAGAGGAGATGAAAAACTGTTTTTT.

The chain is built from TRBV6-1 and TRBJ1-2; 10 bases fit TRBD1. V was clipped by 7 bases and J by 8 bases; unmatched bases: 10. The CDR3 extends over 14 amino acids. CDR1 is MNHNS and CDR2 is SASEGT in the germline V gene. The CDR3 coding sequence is TGTGCCAGCACCCGGGACAGGGGCCGGCGGGGCTACACCTTC. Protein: CASTRDRGRRGYTF.

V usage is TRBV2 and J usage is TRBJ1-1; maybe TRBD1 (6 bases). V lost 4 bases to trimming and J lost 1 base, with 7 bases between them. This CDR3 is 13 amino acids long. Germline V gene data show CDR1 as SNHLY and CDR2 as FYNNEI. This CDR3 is CASSVQGNTEAFF. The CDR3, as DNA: TGTGCCAGCAGTGTACAGGGGAACACTGAAGCTTTCTTT.

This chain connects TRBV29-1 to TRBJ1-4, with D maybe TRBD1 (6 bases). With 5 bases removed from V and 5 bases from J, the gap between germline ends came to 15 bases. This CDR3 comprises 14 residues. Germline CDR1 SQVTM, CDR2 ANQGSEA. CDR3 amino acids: CSVKIQGLNEKLFF. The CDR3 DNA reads TGCAGCGTTAAGATCCAGGGGTTGAATGAAAAACTGTTTTTT.

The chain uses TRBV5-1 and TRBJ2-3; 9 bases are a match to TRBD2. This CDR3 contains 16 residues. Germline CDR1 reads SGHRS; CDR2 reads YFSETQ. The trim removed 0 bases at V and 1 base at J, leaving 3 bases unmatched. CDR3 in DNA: TGCGCCAGCAGCTTGGGCGGCGGGAGGGGCACAGATACGCAGTATTTT. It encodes CASSLGGGRGTDTQYF.

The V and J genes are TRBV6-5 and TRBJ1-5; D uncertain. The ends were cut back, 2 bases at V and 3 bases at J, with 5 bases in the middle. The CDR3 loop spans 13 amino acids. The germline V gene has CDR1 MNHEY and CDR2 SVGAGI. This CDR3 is CASSYSYNQPQHF. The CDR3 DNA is TGTGCCAGCAGTTACAGCTACAATCAGCCCCAGCATTTT.

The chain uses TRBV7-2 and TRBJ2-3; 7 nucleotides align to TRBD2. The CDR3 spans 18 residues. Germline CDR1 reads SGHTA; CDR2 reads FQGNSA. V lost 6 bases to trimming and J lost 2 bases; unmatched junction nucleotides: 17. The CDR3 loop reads CASRNPSLAGVNTDTQYF. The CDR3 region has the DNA TGTGCCAGCAGGAACCCCAGCCTTGCGGGAGTAAACACAGATACGCAGTATTTT.

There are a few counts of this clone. The CDR3 spells CASSRTPGERNNSPLHF. The CDR3 nucleotides read TGTGCCAGCAGCAGAACCCCAGGGGAGCGGAATAATTCACCCCTCCACTTT. The rearrangement links TRBV5-5 to TRBJ1-6; a weak D match, TRBD1 (6 bases). The germline V gene encodes CDR1 SGHKS and CDR2 YYEKEE (reference sequence). CDR3 size: 17 residues. Trimming pared 4 bases from V and 5 bases from J, leaving 19 bases between. The entire variable domain, with the rest obtained from reference TRBV5-5 and TRBJ1-6, is as follows: DAGVTQSPTHLIKTRGQQVTLRCSPISGHKSVSWYQQVLGQGPQFIFQYYEKEERGRGNFPDRFSARQFPNYSSELNVNALLLGDSALYLCASSRTPGERNNSPLHFGNGTRLTVT.

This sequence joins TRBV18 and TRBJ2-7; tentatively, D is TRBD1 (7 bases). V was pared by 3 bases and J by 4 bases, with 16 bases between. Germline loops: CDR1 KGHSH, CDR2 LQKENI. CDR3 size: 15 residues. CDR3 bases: TGTGCCAGCTCACCCTTGGAGGGGGCGCTTTACGAGCAGTACTTC. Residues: CASSPLEGALYEQYF.

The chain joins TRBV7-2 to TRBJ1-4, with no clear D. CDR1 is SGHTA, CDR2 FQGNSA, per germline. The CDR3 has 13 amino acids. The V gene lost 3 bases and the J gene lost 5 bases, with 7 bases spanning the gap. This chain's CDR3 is CASSFKVNEKLFF. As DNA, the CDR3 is TGTGCCAGCAGCTTTAAGGTCAATGAAAAACTGTTTTTT.

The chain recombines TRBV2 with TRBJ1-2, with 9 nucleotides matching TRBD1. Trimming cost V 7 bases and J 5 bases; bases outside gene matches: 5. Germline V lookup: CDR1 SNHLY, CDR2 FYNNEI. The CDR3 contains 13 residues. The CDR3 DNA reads TGTGCCAGCATTACGACAGGGGGATATGGCTACACCTTC. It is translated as CASITTGGYGYTF.

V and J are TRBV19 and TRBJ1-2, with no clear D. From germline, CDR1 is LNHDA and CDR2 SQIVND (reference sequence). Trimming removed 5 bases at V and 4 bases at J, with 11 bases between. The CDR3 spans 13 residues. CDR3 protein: CASSFEGPYGYTF. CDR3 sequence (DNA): TGTGCCAGTAGTTTTGAGGGTCCCTATGGCTACACCTTC.

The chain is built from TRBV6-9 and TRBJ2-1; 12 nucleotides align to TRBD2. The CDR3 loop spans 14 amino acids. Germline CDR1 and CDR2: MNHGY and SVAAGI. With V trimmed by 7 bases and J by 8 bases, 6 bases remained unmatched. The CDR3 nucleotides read TGTGCCAGCACCCGACTAGCGGGAGAGGATGAGCAGTTCTTC. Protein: CASTRLAGEDEQFF.

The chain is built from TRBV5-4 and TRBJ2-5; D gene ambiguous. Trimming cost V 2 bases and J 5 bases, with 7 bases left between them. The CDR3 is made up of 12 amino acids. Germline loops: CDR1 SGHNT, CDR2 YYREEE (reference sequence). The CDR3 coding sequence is TGTGCCAGCAGCTTTTCGAGGGAGACCCAGTACTTC. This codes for CASSFSRETQYF.

CDR3 DNA: TGCGCCAGCAGCCGGGGGGACAGCTCTGGAAACACCATATATTTT. Its protein product is CASSRGDSSGNTIYF. V and J are TRBV5-1 and TRBJ1-3; 7 positions match TRBD1. CDR1 and CDR2 (germline): SGHRS, YFSETQ. Unmatched junction bases numbered 4, after V lost 4 bases and J lost 0 bases. This CDR3 contains 15 residues.